These 15 T cell receptor beta chains came from one sample sequenced in a study of blood T cells in healthy people across ages. Next came a second PCR, run for about 7 to 12 cycles, which used a sample-barcoded 5' primer along with a J-beta primer mix. TCRdb reprocessed the 5' RACE reads via MiXCR and lists one record per CDR3 protein. Of 540,000 or so distinct CDR3 sequences listed, about 24% are singletons. The sample also formed part of further work on T cells of mothers and their children.

The sample taken for sequencing was blood. These receptor sequences come from a boy between 10 and 17 years old in good health.

This clonotype was recorded only once. The chain has TRBV20-1 and TRBJ2-7; no reliable D call. The germline V gene encodes CDR1 DFQATT and CDR2 SNEGSKA (reference sequence). The CDR3 extends over 15 amino acids. Trimming took off 5 bases at V and 2 bases at J, with 19 bases between the two ends. Here the CDR3 DNA reads TGCAGTGCTCCCCGTGCGTCAGGAGTGACCTACGAGCAGTACTTC. Its translation is CSAPRASGVTYEQYF.

The table lists this clonotype with a few counts. The chain uses TRBV28 and TRBJ1-5, with 8 bases matching TRBD1. The CDR3 contains 16 residues. Germline-derived CDR1 and CDR2 are MDHEN and SYDVKM. The V segment lost 6 bases and the J segment 2 bases; nucleotides outside the gene matches: 9. This CDR3 reads CASSPAGGYGNQPQHF. CDR3 bases: TGTGCCAGCAGCCCGGCAGGGGGCTACGGCAATCAGCCCCAGCATTTT.

The chain is built from TRBV20-1 and TRBJ2-3, with 9 bases identical to TRBD2. The CDR3 contains 15 residues. The germline V gene encodes CDR1 DFQATT and CDR2 SNEGSKA (reference sequence). Unmatched junction bases numbered 6, after V lost 5 bases and J lost 0 bases. The CDR3 reads CSASGLASSTDTQYF. CDR3 bases: TGCAGTGCTTCCGGACTAGCGTCAAGCACAGATACGCAGTATTTT.

The table lists this clonotype with a few counts. The chain uses TRBV21-1 and TRBJ2-6; the DNA was not compared with TRBD1, the D call given in the table. TRBV21-1 is given as a pseudogene. CDR3 length equals 18 residues. The CDR3 bases are TGTGCCAGCAGCAAAGCACGCTTTCGGGACCCTGGGGCCAACGTCCTGACTTTC. Residues: CASSKARFRDPGANVLTF.

The rearrangement links TRBV27 to TRBJ1-1; D perhaps matches TRBD1 (6 bases). Trimming removed 6 bases from V and 3 bases from J, with 14 bases in between. This CDR3 has 14 amino acids. Germline assignment: CDR1 MNHEY and CDR2 SMNVEV (reference sequence). CDR3 DNA sequence: TGTGCCAGCAGCATCACAGGGACGGACACTGAAGCTTTCTTT. It is translated as CASSITGTDTEAFF.

In its sample, this clonotype was seen a few times. The chain carries TRBV7-2 and TRBJ1-2; TRBD1 matches at 10 bases. This CDR3 contains 17 residues. The germline V gene encodes CDR1 SGHTA and CDR2 FQGNSA. The junction had 11 bases not matched to a gene; V was cut back by 4 bases and J by 3 bases. CDR3 DNA: TGTGCCAGCAGCTCCGCGGGACAGGGGAGGATATACTATGGCTACACCTTC. As protein: CASSSAGQGRIYYGYTF. Full variable domain (remainder filled in from reference TRBV7-2 and TRBJ1-2): GAGVSQSPSNKVTEKGKDVELRCDPISGHTALYWYRQSLGQGLEFLIYFQGNSAPDKSGLPSDRFSAERTGGSVSTLTIQRTQQEDSAVYLCASSSAGQGRIYYGYTFGSGTRLTVV.

This clonotype has just a few counts. The junction departs from the called germline gene at one end, perhaps through a read error. This sequence joins TRBV15 and TRBJ1-2; D possibly corresponds to TRBD1 (6 bases). The CDR3 runs to 14 residues. The germline CDR1 and CDR2 sequences are LNHNV and YYDKDF (reference sequence). The CDR3 loop is CATSRGDRSYCYTF. DNA for the CDR3: TGTGCCACCAGCAGGGGCGACAGGTCCTATTGCTACACCTTC.

This clonotype was recorded only once. The chain is built from TRBV12-3 or TRBV12-4 and TRBJ1-5; D gene unclear. The V and J ends lost 1 base and 4 bases respectively, with 8 bases between them. This CDR3 contains 14 residues. CDR3 region: CASSLGAENQPQHF. The CDR3 nucleotides are TGTGCCAGCAGTTTAGGCGCCGAAAATCAGCCCCAGCATTTT.

This chain joins TRBV7-9 and TRBJ2-5, with TRBD2 as a possible D gene (7 bases). The end of the DNA fits TRBJ2-1 better, so the J call may be wrong. Germline values: CDR1 SEHNR, CDR2 FQNEAQ (reference sequence). The length of the CDR3 is 14 residues. CDR3 sequence: CASSSSGGNNEQFF. CDR3 DNA: TGTGCCAGCAGCTCCTCGGGGGGCAACAATGAGCAGTTCTTC.

This chain joins TRBV7-9 and TRBJ2-5; either TRBD1 or TRBD2 may supply D (5 bases each). The J call could be wrong; TRBJ2-1 is a better fit for the DNA end. Germline CDR1 SEHNR, CDR2 FQNEAQ (reference sequence). The CDR3 loop spans 17 amino acids. DNA of the CDR3: TGTGCCAGCAGCTTAGAGGTGGGACGGGAACTCTACAATGAGCAGTTCTTC. Translating it yields CASSLEVGRELYNEQFF.

The chain recombines TRBV6-1 with TRBJ2-3, with a weak D call TRBD2 (5 bases). V was cut by 1 base and J by 3 bases, with 11 bases left in between. In germline, CDR1 is MNHNS, CDR2 SASEGT. The CDR3 has 15 amino acids. CDR3 region: CASSEVHLATDTQYF. CDR3 bases: TGTGCCAGCAGTGAAGTCCATCTAGCAACAGATACGCAGTATTTT.

The DNA of the CDR3 is TGTGCCAGCAGCCAAACTAGCGGGGAGATCTACGAGCAGTACTTC. Its translation: CASSQTSGEIYEQYF. This chain connects TRBV3-1 to TRBJ2-7; 10 nucleotides align to TRBD2. Trimming took 2 bases from V and 3 from J; bases not matched to a gene: 4. The CDR3 is 15 residues long. CDR1 and CDR2 (germline): LGHDT, YNNKEL (reference sequence).

The table lists this clonotype with a few counts. The rearrangement links TRBV14 to TRBJ2-7, with 8 bases that match TRBD1. The CDR3 extends over 15 amino acids. V trimming: 4 bases; J trimming: 2 bases; junction bases outside the gene matches: 7. The V gene's germline CDR1 is SGHDN and CDR2 FVKESK. The CDR3 DNA follows: TGTGCCAGCAGCCTGGGACAGGACTTCCCCTACGAGCAGTACTTC. Its translation: CASSLGQDFPYEQYF.

V gene TRBV4-1 combines with J gene TRBJ2-3, with D possibly being TRBD1 (6 bases). In germline, CDR1 is MGHRA, CDR2 YSYEKL. This CDR3 spans 17 amino acids. The V end was cut by 0 bases, the J end by 0 bases, with 13 bases between. The CDR3 DNA sequence: TGCGCCAGCAGCCAAGATTTATTCGGACAGAGCACAGATACGCAGTATTTT. Its protein product is CASSQDLFGQSTDTQYF.

The V call is TRBV6-1, the J call TRBJ2-1, with 7 nucleotides matching TRBD2. CDR1 is MNHNS and CDR2 is SASEGT in the germline V gene. V shed 6 bases and J 3 bases; nucleotides not matched to a gene: 5. The CDR3 length is 14 residues. The chain's CDR3 is CASRLQRDYNEQFF. The CDR3 coding sequence is TGTGCCAGCAGGTTGCAGCGGGACTACAATGAGCAGTTCTTC.